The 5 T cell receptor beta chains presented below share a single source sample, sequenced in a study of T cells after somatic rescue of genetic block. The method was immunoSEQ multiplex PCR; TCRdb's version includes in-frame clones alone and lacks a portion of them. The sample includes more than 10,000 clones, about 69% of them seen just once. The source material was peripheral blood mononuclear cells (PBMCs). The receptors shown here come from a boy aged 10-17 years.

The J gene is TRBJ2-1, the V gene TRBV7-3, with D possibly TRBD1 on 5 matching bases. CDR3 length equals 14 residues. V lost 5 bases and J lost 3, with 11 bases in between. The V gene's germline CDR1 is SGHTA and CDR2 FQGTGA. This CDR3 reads CASSRFDSYNEQFF. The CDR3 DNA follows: TGTGCCAGCAGCCGATTCGACAGCTACAATGAGCAGTTCTTC.

CDR3 residues: CAWSVGFDTEAFF. CDR3 in DNA: TGTGCCTGGAGCGTCGGGTTCGACACTGAAGCTTTCTTT. The chain employs TRBV30 and TRBJ1-1; D unresolved. Germline V gene lookup returns CDR1 GTSNPN and CDR2 SVGIG (reference sequence). CDR3 length: 13 residues. Trimming took 3 bases from V and 3 from J, leaving 11 bases between them. Complete variable domain (other parts from reference TRBV30 and TRBJ1-1): SQTIHQWPATLVQPVGSPLSLECTVEGTSNPNLYWYRQAAGRGLQLLFYSVGIGQISSEVPQNLSASRPQDRQFILSSKKLLLSDSGFYLCAWSVGFDTEAFFGQGTRLTVV.

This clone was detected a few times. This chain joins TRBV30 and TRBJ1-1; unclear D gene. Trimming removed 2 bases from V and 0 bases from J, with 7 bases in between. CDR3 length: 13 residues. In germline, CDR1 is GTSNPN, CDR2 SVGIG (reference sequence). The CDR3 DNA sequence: TGTGCCTGGAGTACGTGGGTGAACACTGAAGCTTTCTTT. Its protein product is CAWSTWVNTEAFF.

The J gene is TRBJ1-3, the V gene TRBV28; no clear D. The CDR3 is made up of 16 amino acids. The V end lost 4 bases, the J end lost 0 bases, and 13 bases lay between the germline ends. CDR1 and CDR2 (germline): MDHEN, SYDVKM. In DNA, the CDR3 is TGTGCCAGCAGTTCATTCGACGGGCACTCTGGAAACACCATATATTTT. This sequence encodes CASSSFDGHSGNTIYF.

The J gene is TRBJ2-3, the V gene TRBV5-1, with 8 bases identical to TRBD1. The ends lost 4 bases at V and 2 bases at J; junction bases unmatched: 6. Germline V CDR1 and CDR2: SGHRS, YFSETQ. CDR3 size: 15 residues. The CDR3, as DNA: TGCGCCAGCAGCAAAAGACAGGGGACCACAGATACGCAGTATTTT. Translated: CASSKRQGTTDTQYF.